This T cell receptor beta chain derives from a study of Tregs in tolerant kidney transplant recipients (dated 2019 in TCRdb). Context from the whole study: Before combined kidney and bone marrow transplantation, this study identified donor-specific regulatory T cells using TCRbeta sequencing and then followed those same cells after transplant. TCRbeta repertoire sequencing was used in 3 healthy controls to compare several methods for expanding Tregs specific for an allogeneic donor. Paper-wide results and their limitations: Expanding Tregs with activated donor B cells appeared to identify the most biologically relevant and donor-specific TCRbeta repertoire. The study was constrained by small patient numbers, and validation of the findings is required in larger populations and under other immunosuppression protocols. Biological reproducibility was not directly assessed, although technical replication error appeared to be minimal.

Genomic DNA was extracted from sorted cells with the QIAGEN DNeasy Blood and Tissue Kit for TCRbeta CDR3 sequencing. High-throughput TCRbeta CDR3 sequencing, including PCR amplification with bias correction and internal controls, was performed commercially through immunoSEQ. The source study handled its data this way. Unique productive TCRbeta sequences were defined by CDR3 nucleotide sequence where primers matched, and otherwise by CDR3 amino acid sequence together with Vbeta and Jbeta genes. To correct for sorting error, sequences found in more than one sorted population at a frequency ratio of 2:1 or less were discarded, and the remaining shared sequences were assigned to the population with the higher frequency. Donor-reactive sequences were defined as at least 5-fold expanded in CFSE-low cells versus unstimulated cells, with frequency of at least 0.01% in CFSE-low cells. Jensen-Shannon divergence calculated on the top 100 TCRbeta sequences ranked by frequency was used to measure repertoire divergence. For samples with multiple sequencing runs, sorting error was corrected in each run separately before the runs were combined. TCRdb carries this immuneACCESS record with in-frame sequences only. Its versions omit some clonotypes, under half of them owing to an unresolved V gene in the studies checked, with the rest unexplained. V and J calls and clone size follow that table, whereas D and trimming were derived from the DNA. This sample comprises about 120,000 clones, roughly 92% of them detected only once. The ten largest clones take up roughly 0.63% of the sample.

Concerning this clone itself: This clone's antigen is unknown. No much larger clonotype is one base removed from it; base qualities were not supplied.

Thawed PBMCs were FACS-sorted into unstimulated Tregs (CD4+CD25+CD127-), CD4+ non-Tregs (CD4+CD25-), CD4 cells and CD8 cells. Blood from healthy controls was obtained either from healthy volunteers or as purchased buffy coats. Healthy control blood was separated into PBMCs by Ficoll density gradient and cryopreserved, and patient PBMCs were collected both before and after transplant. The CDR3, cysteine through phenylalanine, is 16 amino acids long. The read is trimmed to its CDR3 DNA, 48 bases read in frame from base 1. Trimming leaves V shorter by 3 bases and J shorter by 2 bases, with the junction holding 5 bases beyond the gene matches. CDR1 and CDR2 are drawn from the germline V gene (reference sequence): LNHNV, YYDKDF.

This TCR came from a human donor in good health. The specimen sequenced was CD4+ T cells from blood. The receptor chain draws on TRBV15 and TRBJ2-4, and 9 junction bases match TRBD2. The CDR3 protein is CATSRGAGGSKNIQYF. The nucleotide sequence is TGTGCCACCAGCAGGGGGGCGGGGGGGTCCAAAAACATTCAGTACTTC.